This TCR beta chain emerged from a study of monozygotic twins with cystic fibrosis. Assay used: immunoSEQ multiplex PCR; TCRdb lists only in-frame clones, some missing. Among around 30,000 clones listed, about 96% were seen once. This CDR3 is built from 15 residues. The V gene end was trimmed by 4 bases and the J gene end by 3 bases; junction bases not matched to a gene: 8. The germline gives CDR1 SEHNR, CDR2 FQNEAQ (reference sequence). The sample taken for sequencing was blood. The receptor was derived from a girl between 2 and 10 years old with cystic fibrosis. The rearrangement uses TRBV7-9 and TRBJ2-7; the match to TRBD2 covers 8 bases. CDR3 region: CASSSRTSSYYEQYF. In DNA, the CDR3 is TGTGCCAGCAGCTCCCGGACTAGCAGCTACTACGAGCAGTACTTC.